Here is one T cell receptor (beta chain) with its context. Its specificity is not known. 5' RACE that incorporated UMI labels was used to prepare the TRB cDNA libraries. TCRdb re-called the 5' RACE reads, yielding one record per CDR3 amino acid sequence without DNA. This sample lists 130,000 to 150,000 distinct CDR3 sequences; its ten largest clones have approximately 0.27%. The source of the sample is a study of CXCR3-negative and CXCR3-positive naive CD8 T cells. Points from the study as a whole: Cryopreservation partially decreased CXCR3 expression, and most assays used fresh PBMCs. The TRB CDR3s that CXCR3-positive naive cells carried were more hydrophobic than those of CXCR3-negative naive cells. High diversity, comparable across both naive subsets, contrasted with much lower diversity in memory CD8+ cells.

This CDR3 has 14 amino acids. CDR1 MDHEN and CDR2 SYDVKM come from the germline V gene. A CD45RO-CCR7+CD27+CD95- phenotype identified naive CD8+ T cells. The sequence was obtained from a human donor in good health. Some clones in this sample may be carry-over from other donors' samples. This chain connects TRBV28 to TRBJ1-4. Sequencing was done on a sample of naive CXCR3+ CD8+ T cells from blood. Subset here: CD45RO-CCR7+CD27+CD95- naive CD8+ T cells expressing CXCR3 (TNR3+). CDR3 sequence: CASSLEGRPEKLFF. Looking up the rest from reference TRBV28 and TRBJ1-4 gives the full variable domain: DVKVTQSSRYLVKRTGEKVFLECVQDMDHENMFWYRQDPGLGLRLIYFSYDVKMKEKGDIPEGYSVSREKKERFSLILESASTNQTSMYLCASSLEGRPEKLFFGSGTQLSVL.